Reported below is one T cell receptor (beta chain). Its specificity is not known. V dropped 1 base and J dropped 8 bases, with 14 bases sitting between them. The CDR3 consists of 14 residues. The germline CDR1 and CDR2 sequences are MGHRA and YSYEKL. These data originate in a study of CD4+ T cells in melanoma. Study-wide points: Neoantigen-specific CD4+ T cells in melanoma reportedly had diverse differentiation states.

Profiling relied on immunoSEQ multiplex PCR, and the TCRdb table lists in-frame clones only, not all of them. This sample carries just under 10,000 clones, roughly 63% of them seen once, and the ten largest clones take about 15%. The chain links TRBV4-1 to TRBJ1-1; the D gene is possibly TRBD1 (5 bases). Sequencing input: cells from a culture (not recorded whether cultured in vitro). The clonotype comes from a human donor with melanoma. The DNA for the CDR3 is TGCGCCAGCAGCCAAGGGACATTGGAGGGGGAAGCTTTCTTT. It encodes CASSQGTLEGEAFF.